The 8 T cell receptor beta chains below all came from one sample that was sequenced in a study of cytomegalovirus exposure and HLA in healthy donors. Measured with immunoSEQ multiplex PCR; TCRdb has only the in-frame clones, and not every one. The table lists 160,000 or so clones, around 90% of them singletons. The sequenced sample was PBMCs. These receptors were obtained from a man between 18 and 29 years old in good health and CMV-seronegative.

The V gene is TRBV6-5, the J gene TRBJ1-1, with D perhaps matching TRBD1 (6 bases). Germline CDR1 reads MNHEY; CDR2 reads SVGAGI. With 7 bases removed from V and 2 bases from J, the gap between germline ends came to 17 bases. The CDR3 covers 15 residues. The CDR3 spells CASTYGGAGNTEAFF. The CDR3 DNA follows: TGTGCCAGCACCTACGGGGGGGCGGGCAACACTGAAGCTTTCTTT.

CDR3: CSVVAGTDLNQPQHF. The CDR3 DNA sequence: TGCAGCGTTGTCGCCGGGACAGACCTCAATCAGCCCCAGCATTTT. V is TRBV29-1 and J is TRBJ1-5, with 7 bases aligning to TRBD1. CDR1 is SQVTM and CDR2 is ANQGSEA in the germline V gene. V was pared by 4 bases and J by 3 bases, with 9 bases of the junction left unmatched. The CDR3 consists of 15 residues.

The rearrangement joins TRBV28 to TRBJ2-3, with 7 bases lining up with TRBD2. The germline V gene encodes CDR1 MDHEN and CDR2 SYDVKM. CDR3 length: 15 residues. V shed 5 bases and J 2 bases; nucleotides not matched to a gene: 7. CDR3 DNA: TGTGCCAGCAGTGTGAGCGGGGACTACACAGATACGCAGTATTTT. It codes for CASSVSGDYTDTQYF.

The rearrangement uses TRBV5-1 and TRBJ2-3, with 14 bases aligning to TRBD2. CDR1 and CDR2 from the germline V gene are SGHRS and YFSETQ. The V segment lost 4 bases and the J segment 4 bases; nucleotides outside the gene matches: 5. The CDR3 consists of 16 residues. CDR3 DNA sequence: TGCGCCAGCAGCACGGGACTAGCGGGGGCTTCAGATACGCAGTATTTT. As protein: CASSTGLAGASDTQYF.

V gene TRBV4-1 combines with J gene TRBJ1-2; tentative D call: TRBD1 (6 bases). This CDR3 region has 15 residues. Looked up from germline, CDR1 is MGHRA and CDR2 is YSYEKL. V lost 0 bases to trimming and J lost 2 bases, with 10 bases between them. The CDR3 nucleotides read TGCGCCAGCAGCCAAGAGGACAGCAGCAACTATGGCTACACCTTC. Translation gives CASSQEDSSNYGYTF.

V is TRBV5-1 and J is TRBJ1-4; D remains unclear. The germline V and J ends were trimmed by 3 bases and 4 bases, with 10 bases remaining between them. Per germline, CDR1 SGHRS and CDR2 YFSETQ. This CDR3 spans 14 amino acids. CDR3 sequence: CASSSFPDNEKLFF. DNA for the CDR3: TGCGCCAGCAGCTCGTTCCCAGATAATGAAAAACTGTTTTTT.

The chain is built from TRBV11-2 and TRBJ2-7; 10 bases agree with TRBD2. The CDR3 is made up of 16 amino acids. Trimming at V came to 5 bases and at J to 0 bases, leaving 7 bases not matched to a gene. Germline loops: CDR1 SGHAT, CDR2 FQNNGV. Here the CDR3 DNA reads TGTGCCAGCAGCCGGGGCCCTAGCGGGAGCTCCTACGAGCAGTACTTC. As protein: CASSRGPSGSSYEQYF.

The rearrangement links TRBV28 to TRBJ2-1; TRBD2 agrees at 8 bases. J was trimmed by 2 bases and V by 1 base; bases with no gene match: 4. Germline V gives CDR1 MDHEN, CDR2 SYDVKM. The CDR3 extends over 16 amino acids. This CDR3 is CASSLYSGDAYNEQFF. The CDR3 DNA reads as TGTGCCAGCAGTTTATATAGCGGGGACGCCTACAATGAGCAGTTCTTC.